This T cell receptor beta chain was documented in a study of CD8 T cells in Susac syndrome. TCR beta from blood CD8+ and CD4+ T cells was sequenced. Bulk CD8+ and CD4+ cells came from magnetic negative isolation; CD8+ TEMRA by FACS. Random hexamers served to reverse transcribe roughly 0.45 to 1 ug RNA. With immunoSEQ multiplex PCR, TCR beta CDR3 was amplified across 54 Vbeta and 13 Jbeta. Each CDR3 protein is one row after TCRdb ran MiXCR on the immunoSEQ multiplex PCR reads. The sample includes approximately 190,000 distinct CDR3 sequences, around 93% of them seen just once. The sequence was obtained from a human donor in good health. Sequencing was performed on CD4+ T cells from PBMCs.

The CDR3 DNA reads as TGTGCCAGCAGCCAAGATTCAGGGAGCAATCAGCCCCAGCATTTT. It translates to CASSQDSGSNQPQHF. This chain joins TRBV14 and TRBJ1-5; tentative D call: TRBD1 (5 bases). Trimming shortened V by 0 bases and J by 1 base, and 7 bases separated the two germline ends. The germline gives CDR1 SGHDN, CDR2 FVKESK. The CDR3 consists of 15 residues.